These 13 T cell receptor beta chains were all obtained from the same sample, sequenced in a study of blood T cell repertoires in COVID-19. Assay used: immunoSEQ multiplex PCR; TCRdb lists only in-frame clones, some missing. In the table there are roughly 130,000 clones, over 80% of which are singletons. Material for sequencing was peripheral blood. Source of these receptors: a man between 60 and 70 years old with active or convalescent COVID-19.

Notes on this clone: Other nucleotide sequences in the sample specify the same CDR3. DNA of the CDR3: TGTGCCAGCAGCCGGACAGGGGGAGAGACCCAGTACTTC. Residues: CASSRTGGETQYF. This chain uses TRBV5-4 with TRBJ2-5; 10 nucleotides align to TRBD1. Germline CDR1 reads SGHNT; CDR2 reads YYREEE (reference sequence). The CDR3 has 13 residues. Trimming removed 4 bases from V and 4 bases from J; junction bases left unmatched: 1.

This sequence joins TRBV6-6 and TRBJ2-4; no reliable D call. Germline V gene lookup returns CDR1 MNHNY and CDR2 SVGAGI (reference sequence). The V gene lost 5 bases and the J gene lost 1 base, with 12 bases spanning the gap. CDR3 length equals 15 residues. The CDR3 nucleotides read TGTGCCAGCAGTAGCGAAGAATGGGCCAAAAACATTCAGTACTTC. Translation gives CASSSEEWAKNIQYF.

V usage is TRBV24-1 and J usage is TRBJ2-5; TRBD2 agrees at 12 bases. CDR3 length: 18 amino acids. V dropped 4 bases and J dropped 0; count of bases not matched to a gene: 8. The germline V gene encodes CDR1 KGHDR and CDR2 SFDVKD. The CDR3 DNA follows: TGTGCCACCAGTGACACTAGCGGGAGGAGTCGGTACCAAGAGACCCAGTACTTC. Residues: CATSDTSGRSRYQETQYF.

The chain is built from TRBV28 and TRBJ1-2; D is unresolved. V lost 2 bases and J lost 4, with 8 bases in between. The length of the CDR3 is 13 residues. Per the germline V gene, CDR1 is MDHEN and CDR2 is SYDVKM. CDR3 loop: CASSLAAVYGYTF. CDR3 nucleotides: TGTGCCAGCAGTTTAGCGGCAGTCTATGGCTACACCTTC.

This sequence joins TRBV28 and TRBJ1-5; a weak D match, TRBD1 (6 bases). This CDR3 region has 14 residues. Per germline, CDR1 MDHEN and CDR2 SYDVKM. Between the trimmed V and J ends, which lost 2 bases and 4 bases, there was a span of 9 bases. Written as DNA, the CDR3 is TGTGCCAGCAGTTTAAAAACAGGGAATCAGCCCCAGCATTTT. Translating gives CASSLKTGNQPQHF.

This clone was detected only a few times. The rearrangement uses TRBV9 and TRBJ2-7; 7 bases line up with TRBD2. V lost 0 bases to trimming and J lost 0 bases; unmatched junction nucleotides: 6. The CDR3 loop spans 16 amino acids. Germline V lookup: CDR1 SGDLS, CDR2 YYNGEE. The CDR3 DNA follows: TGTGCCAGCAGCGTAGGCGATAGCGGGCACTCCTACGAGCAGTACTTC. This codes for CASSVGDSGHSYEQYF.

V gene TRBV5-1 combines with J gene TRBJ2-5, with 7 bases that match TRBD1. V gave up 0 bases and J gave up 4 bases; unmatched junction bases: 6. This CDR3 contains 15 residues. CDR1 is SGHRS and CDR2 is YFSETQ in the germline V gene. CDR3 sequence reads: CASSLAAAGGETQYF. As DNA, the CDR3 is TGCGCCAGCAGCTTGGCCGCGGCAGGGGGAGAGACCCAGTACTTC.

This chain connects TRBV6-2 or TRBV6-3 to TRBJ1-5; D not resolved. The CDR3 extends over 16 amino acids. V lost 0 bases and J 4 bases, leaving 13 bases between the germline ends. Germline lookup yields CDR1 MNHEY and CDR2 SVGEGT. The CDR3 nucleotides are TGTGCCAGCAGTTACTCGATGGCGGTGCCTAATCAGCCCCAGCATTTT. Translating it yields CASSYSMAVPNQPQHF.

The CDR3 spells CASTSTMEGTIGYTF. The CDR3, as DNA: TGTGCCAGCACCTCGACCATGGAGGGTACTATTGGCTACACCTTC. The chain recombines TRBV6-5 with TRBJ1-2; D is unresolved. The CDR3 covers 15 residues. Trimming cost V 7 bases and J 7 bases, with 22 bases left between them. CDR1 is MNHEY and CDR2 is SVGAGI in the germline V gene.

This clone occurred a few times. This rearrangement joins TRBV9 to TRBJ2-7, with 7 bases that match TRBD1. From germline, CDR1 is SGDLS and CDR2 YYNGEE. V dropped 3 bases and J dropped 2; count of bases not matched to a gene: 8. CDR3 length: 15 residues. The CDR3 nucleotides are TGTGCCAGCAGCGCCCGGGACAGCTTTACCTACGAGCAGTACTTC. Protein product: CASSARDSFTYEQYF.

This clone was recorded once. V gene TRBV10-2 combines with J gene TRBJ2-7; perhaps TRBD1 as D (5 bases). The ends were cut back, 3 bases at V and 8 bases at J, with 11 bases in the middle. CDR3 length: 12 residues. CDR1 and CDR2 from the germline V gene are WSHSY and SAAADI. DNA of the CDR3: TGCGCCAGCAGTGATCAGGGCAAAAAGCAGTACTTC. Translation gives CASSDQGKKQYF.

CDR3 amino acids: CASSGGTSGRLNTGELFF. DNA for the CDR3: TGTGCCAGCAGTGGCGGGACTAGCGGGAGACTGAACACCGGGGAGCTGTTTTTT. The chain has TRBV6-1 and TRBJ2-2; 14 nucleotides match TRBD2. Unmatched junction bases numbered 5, after V lost 4 bases and J lost 1 base. This CDR3 has 18 residues. Germline CDR1 and CDR2: MNHNS and SASEGT.

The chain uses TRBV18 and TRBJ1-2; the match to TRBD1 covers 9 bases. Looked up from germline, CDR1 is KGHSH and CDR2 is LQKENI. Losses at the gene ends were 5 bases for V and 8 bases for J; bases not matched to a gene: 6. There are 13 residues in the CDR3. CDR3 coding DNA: TGTGCCAGCTCATCGGGACAGGGATACGGCTACACCTTC. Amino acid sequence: CASSSGQGYGYTF. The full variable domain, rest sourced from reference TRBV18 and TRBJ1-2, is NAGVMQNPRHLVRRRGQEARLRCSPMKGHSHVYWYRQLPEEGLKFMVYLQKENIIDESGMPKERFSAEFPKEGPSILRIQQVVRGDSAAYFCASSSGQGYGYTFGSGTRLTVV.